This T cell receptor beta chain was captured in a study of T cells after posttransplantation cyclophosphamide. Study results and caveats: Recipient CMV seropositivity and CMV reactivation strongly tracked TRB clonality. Blood and skin or GI T cell repertoires showed limited TRB overlap.

Turning to this clone: Its antigen is currently unknown.

Generated by immunoSEQ multiplex PCR, the TCRdb table keeps only in-frame clones and is missing some. The sample contains some 10,000 clones, 70% to 90% of which appear only once. Busulfan-fludarabine conditioning, marrow transplant, and cyclophosphamide on days +3 and +4 were administered. The CDR3 contains 15 residues. The V end was cut by 2 bases, the J end by 4 bases, with 12 bases between. CDR1 is MNHNY, CDR2 SVGAGI, per germline (reference sequence). Here the sequenced sample was PBMCs, taken after allogeneic stem cell transplant with posttransplant cyclophosphamide. This TCR derives from a female patient between 50 and 59 years old who received an allogeneic stem cell transplant from a related donor, was CMV-positive, and had no GVHD. T cells may partly derive from the graft donor. The rearrangement joins TRBV6-6 to TRBJ2-1; D might be TRBD1 (5 bases). The CDR3 loop reads CASSYRPGPYNEQFF. The CDR3, as DNA: TGTGCCAGCAGTTACCGGCCAGGGCCATACAATGAGCAGTTCTTC.